The clone carrying this TCR beta chain has more than one count but fewer than ten. Its antigen is not identified. Molecules of cDNA were individually given unique molecular identifiers that were attached to them. A single record per CDR3 protein comes from TCRdb applying MiXCR to the 5' RACE reads. The table shows some 66,000 distinct CDR3 sequences, with under 15% occurring only once. The data are from a study of early T cells in non-severe SARS-CoV-2 infection. Study in general: Chains from this unsorted whole-blood bulk RNA could not be paired. Study-wide results and limits: Database matching using VDJdb favored anti-spike CD8 responses, with private and CD4 specificities left missing.

V shed 4 bases, J shed 4 bases, and the junction held 7 bases outside the gene matches. Germline V gene data show CDR1 as DFQATT and CDR2 as SNEGSKA (reference sequence). The CDR3 covers 16 residues. The source of this sequence is an adult who was a healthcare worker with PCR-confirmed SARS-CoV-2 infection or an uninfected control (not recorded which). The chain is built from TRBV20-1 and TRBJ2-4; 13 nucleotides agree with TRBD2. Input material: whole blood. CDR3: CSATWGLAGSKNIQYF. The CDR3 bases are TGCAGTGCTACTTGGGGACTAGCGGGATCTAAAAACATTCAGTACTTC.